This T cell receptor beta chain derives from a study of Graves' ophthalmopathy and Graves' hyperthyroidism. Broader study findings: The model predicted progression of ophthalmopathy with a sensitivity of roughly 65%, and its specificity was about 73%.

This clonotype was counted at least ten times. The antigen remains undetermined. Orbital computed tomography and thyroid ultrasound, along with TRAb, serum thyroxine and clinical symptoms, underpinned diagnosis. Amplifying from RNA transcripts, the study obtained TCR beta CDR3 regions. Scientists carried out first-round RT-PCR using HTBI primers and then a second-round multiplex PCR. TCRdb re-analysed the multiplex PCR reads in MiXCR, keeping a single row per CDR3 protein. Altogether 680,000 or so distinct CDR3 sequences are present, approximately 22% being singletons, with the ten largest covering around 6.9%. V was trimmed by 6 bases and J by 6 bases, leaving 5 bases between them. This CDR3 is 11 amino acids long.

This chain uses TRBV12-3 or TRBV12-4 with TRBJ2-2, with D unresolved. The TCR comes from a woman aged 18-29 years with stable Graves' hyperthyroidism. Some clones in this sample may be carry-over from other donors' samples. Material for sequencing was peripheral blood. The DNA of the CDR3 is TGTGCCAGCAGCCCCGCCGGGGAGCTGTTTTTT. Residues: CASSPAGELFF.